A single sample gave rise to the 20 T cell receptor beta chains below, sequenced in a study of blood T cells in healthy people across ages. A second PCR, run for roughly 7 to 12 cycles, used a sample-barcoded 5' primer plus a J-beta primer mix. TCRdb independently ran MiXCR on the 5' RACE reads; one entry per CDR3 protein. The table includes some 1,500,000 distinct CDR3 sequences, 35% to 45% detected once. Sequencing used blood. The receptors were gathered from a woman under 30 in good health.

As concerns this clonotype: At one boundary the junction diverges from the germline segment, which might be a read error. This rearrangement joins TRBV28 to TRBJ2-5, with 9 bases matching TRBD1. There are 15 residues in the CDR3. Germline CDR1 reads MDHEN; CDR2 reads SYDVKM. CDR3 sequence reads: CTSSSSGTGRETQYF. CDR3 coding DNA: TGTACCAGCAGTTCATCCGGGACAGGGCGGGAGACCCAGTACTTC.

The chain couples TRBV5-6 to TRBJ2-1; D remains ambiguous. The tail of the sequence fits TRBJ2-7 better, so the J call may be wrong. Germline lookup yields CDR1 SGHDT and CDR2 YYEEEE. This CDR3 is 14 amino acids long. The CDR3 bases are TGTGCCAGCAGCTTGGGGTGGTCCTACAATGAGCAGTACTTC. As protein: CASSLGWSYNEQYF.

This clonotype was seen at least ten times. The chain combines TRBV7-9 with TRBJ1-2; perhaps TRBD1 as D (5 bases). V was pared by 3 bases and J by 4 bases, with 6 bases between. This CDR3 comprises 12 residues. Germline V CDR1 and CDR2: SEHNR, FQNEAQ (reference sequence). The chain's CDR3 is CASSLDIYGYTF. The CDR3 DNA reads TGTGCCAGCAGCTTGGACATCTATGGCTACACCTTC.

This clonotype was counted only a few times. The rearrangement uses TRBV7-2 and TRBJ2-1; D gene uncertain. CDR1 is SGHTA and CDR2 is FQGNSA in the germline V gene. This CDR3 region has 13 residues. V was shortened by 3 bases and J by 7 bases, with 10 bases between the two germline ends. Written as DNA, the CDR3 is TGTGCCAGCAGCTTTTTCAACCCTAATGAGCAGTTCTTC. Its protein is CASSFFNPNEQFF.

The chain recombines TRBV20-1 with TRBJ1-5; TRBD1 aligns across 7 bases. CDR1 is DFQATT, CDR2 SNEGSKA, per germline (reference sequence). V dropped 5 bases and J dropped 4; count of bases not matched to a gene: 8. This CDR3 has 14 amino acids. CDR3 residues: CSAFPRDSNQPQHF. The CDR3 nucleotides are TGCAGTGCTTTTCCACGGGACAGTAATCAGCCCCAGCATTTT.

The chain employs TRBV29-1 and TRBJ1-1; D gene ambiguous. Trimming took off 0 bases at V and 1 base at J, with 6 bases between the two ends. Germline V lookup: CDR1 SQVTM, CDR2 ANQGSEA. CDR3 size: 13 residues. For the CDR3, the DNA is TGCAGCGTTGAAGAGCGCAGGAACACTGAAGCTTTCTTT. This encodes CSVEERRNTEAFF.

The table lists this clonotype with a few counts. This chain links TRBV12-3 or TRBV12-4 with TRBJ1-1; D uncertain. V lost 5 bases and J 1 base, leaving 8 bases between the germline ends. The CDR3 length is 13 residues. CDR3 amino acids: CASSSGSNTEAFF. CDR3 nucleotide sequence: TGTGCCAGCAGTAGCGGGTCGAACACTGAAGCTTTCTTT.

V is TRBV29-1 and J is TRBJ2-7; D not resolved. This CDR3 is 14 amino acids long. In germline, CDR1 is SQVTM, CDR2 ANQGSEA. V lost 3 bases and J 2 bases, leaving 14 bases between the germline ends. The DNA of the CDR3 is TGCAGCGTTGATCTGGCAGGCGCCACCTACGAGCAGTACTTC. It codes for CSVDLAGATYEQYF.

This chain links TRBV5-1 with TRBJ2-6; D is ambiguous. Trimming stripped 0 bases from V and 0 bases from J, with 7 bases between. The germline CDR1 and CDR2 sequences are SGHRS and YFSETQ. The CDR3 has 16 amino acids. CDR3 coding DNA: TGCGCCAGCAGCTTGGAACTCCTCTCTGGGGCCAACGTCCTGACTTTC. It yields the protein CASSLELLSGANVLTF.

In this sample, this clonotype turned up a few times. This rearrangement joins TRBV10-3 to TRBJ2-7; 9 bases match TRBD1. Losses at the gene ends were 11 bases for V and 5 bases for J; bases not matched to a gene: 10. Germline assignment: CDR1 ENHRY and CDR2 SYGVKD. This CDR3 region has 13 residues. CDR3 in amino acids: CAAARQGDDEQYF. CDR3 coding DNA: TGTGCCGCCGCGAGACAGGGGGACGACGAGCAGTACTTC.

About this clonotype: A much larger clonotype is one base distant, so this may be a read error. The rearrangement uses TRBV4-2 and TRBJ2-3, with a tentative D call TRBD1 (5 bases). CDR1 and CDR2 from the germline V gene are LGHNA and YNFKEQ. The CDR3 is made up of 15 amino acids. The CDR3 here is CASSQDLAGSDTRYF. The CDR3 bases are TGTGCCAGCAGCCAAGATCTGGCAGGGTCAGATACGCGGTATTTT.

This rearrangement joins TRBV29-1 to TRBJ2-7; D gene uncertain. Germline V gene lookup returns CDR1 SQVTM and CDR2 ANQGSEA. Deletions cut 7 bases from V and 0 bases from J, with 19 bases between. The CDR3 is 15 residues long. The CDR3 nucleotides read TGCAGCGCCGAGCCCCCAAAGCCGATCTCCTACGAGCAGTACTTC. Residues: CSAEPPKPISYEQYF.

In its sample, this clonotype was seen a few times. Relative to the germline gene, one junction end is altered; a read error may explain this. The chain links TRBV6-6 to TRBJ1-6, with D uncertain. This CDR3 spans 13 amino acids. Germline V gene sequence: CDR1 MNHNY, CDR2 SVGAGI (reference sequence). This CDR3 is CASSPVVSSPPHF. The CDR3 nucleotides read TGTGCCAGCAGCCCCGTTGTCAGTTCACCCCCCCACTTT.

The J gene is TRBJ2-1, the V gene TRBV7-9; D not certain. The germline V gene has CDR1 SEHNR and CDR2 FQNEAQ (reference sequence). This CDR3 is built from 13 residues. Between the trimmed V and J ends, which lost 5 bases and 14 bases, there was a span of 19 bases. CDR3 bases: TGTGCCAGCAGCCCCCACATGGATCTTGCGGAGTTCTTC. This translates into CASSPHMDLAEFF. Supplemented by reference TRBV7-9 and TRBJ2-1, the full variable domain reads DTGVSQNPRHKITKRGQNVTFRCDPISEHNRLYWYRQTLGQGPEFLTYFQNEAQLEKSRLLSDRFSAERPKGSFSTLEIQRTEQGDSAMYLCASSPHMDLAEFFGPGTRLTVL.

This clonotype occurred once. The rearrangement uses TRBV7-2 and TRBJ2-6; D is ambiguous. The CDR3 consists of 14 residues. Germline V gives CDR1 SGHTA, CDR2 FQGNSA. Trimming cost V 5 bases and J 4 bases, with 9 bases left between them. The CDR3 is CASSLPLGANVLTF. The CDR3 nucleotides read TGTGCCAGCAGCCTCCCTTTGGGGGCCAACGTCCTGACTTTC.

This clonotype was observed a few times. The V and J genes are TRBV6-5 and TRBJ2-5; D is unresolved. The ends were cut back, 2 bases at V and 2 bases at J, with 9 bases in the middle. The V gene's germline CDR1 is MNHEY and CDR2 SVGAGI. The CDR3 length is 14 residues. CDR3 amino acids: CASSYVSGQETQYF. Written as DNA, the CDR3 is TGTGCCAGCAGTTACGTGTCAGGACAAGAGACCCAGTACTTC.

V usage is TRBV7-9 and J usage is TRBJ2-5, with D perhaps TRBD2 (6 bases). The V end was cut by 6 bases, the J end by 2 bases, with 19 bases between. Germline V lookup: CDR1 SEHNR, CDR2 FQNEAQ (reference sequence). This CDR3 is 16 amino acids long. Here the CDR3 DNA reads TGTGCCAGCAGTCCCTATTCGGGACTTAAACAAGAGACCCAGTACTTC. Translating it yields CASSPYSGLKQETQYF.

This clonotype was counted only a few times. The chain couples TRBV9 to TRBJ2-1, with 9 bases identical to TRBD2. Germline assignment: CDR1 SGDLS and CDR2 YYNGEE. J gave up 8 bases and V 0 bases, and 6 bases lay outside the gene matches. The CDR3 runs to 15 residues. The CDR3 sequence: CASSVAGASGDEQFF. The CDR3 DNA follows: TGTGCCAGCAGCGTAGCTGGGGCTAGCGGGGATGAGCAGTTCTTC.

The chain employs TRBV7-3 and TRBJ1-1; D might be TRBD1 (6 bases). This CDR3 contains 15 residues. Trimming shortened V by 1 base and J by 1 base, and 10 bases separated the two germline ends. The germline gives CDR1 SGHTA, CDR2 FQGTGA. CDR3 in amino acids: CASSLNRGANTEAFF. The CDR3 DNA sequence: TGTGCCAGCAGCTTAAATAGGGGGGCGAACACTGAAGCTTTCTTT.

This clonotype showed up just a few times. The V call is TRBV6-6, the J call TRBJ1-5; 9 bases are a match to TRBD1. Germline CDR1 is MNHNY and CDR2 is SVGAGI (reference sequence). With 5 bases clipped from V and 2 bases from J, the junction kept 10 bases outside the gene matches. The length of the CDR3 is 17 residues. CDR3 protein: CASSMGQGGFGNQPQHF. For the CDR3, the DNA is TGTGCCAGCAGTATGGGACAGGGAGGATTTGGCAATCAGCCCCAGCATTTT.